The 11 T cell receptor beta chains listed next were all sequenced from one sample in a study of T cell clones after liver transplantation. Method: immunoSEQ multiplex PCR; TCRdb's copy keeps in-frame clones and lacks some. The table has 70,000 to 85,000 clones, under 90% seen once; the top ten hold about 0.6%. Sequencing used CD4+ T cells from blood, obtained before liver transplant. These receptor sequences come from a human donor who received a liver transplant.

This clone was detected only once. V and J are TRBV6-5 and TRBJ1-3, with 7 bases fitting TRBD1. The ends lost 0 bases at V and 8 bases at J; junction bases unmatched: 7. This CDR3 contains 15 residues. Germline V CDR1 and CDR2: MNHEY, SVGAGI. The CDR3 nucleotides are TGTGCCAGCAGTTACTCGACAGGGCTCCGGTACACCATATATTTT. The encoded protein is CASSYSTGLRYTIYF.

The chain uses TRBV2 and TRBJ2-3; 9 bases agree with TRBD2. V trimming: 6 bases; J trimming: 7 bases; junction bases outside the gene matches: 8. Germline CDR1 and CDR2: SNHLY and FYNNEI. This CDR3 comprises 14 residues. The CDR3 DNA reads TGTGCCAGCAGCGCGGGAGGGCCTTCAAATACGCAGTATTTT. Protein product: CASSAGGPSNTQYF.

This sequence joins TRBV28 and TRBJ2-6; 8 bases fit TRBD1. Germline V lookup: CDR1 MDHEN, CDR2 SYDVKM. The junction had 10 bases not matched to a gene; V was cut back by 3 bases and J by 0 bases. CDR3 length: 19 residues. The CDR3 loop reads CASSLWAGGPLSGANVLTF. The CDR3 bases are TGTGCCAGCAGTTTGTGGGCAGGGGGCCCACTCTCTGGGGCCAACGTCCTGACTTTC.

The chain has TRBV5-1 and TRBJ1-2; no clear D gene. Per germline, CDR1 SGHRS and CDR2 YFSETQ. V was cut by 4 bases and J by 6 bases, with 13 bases left in between. CDR3 length: 13 residues. The CDR3 spells CASSPLAQNGYTF. CDR3 sequence (DNA): TGCGCCAGCAGCCCCCTGGCCCAGAATGGCTACACCTTC.

The chain carries TRBV11-2 and TRBJ2-7; TRBD2 matches at 12 bases. The J segment lost 5 bases and the V segment lost 2 bases, leaving 13 bases of the junction unmatched. Germline V gene data show CDR1 as SGHAT and CDR2 as FQNNGV. This CDR3 comprises 18 residues. The CDR3: CASSLPSHSSGRAHEQYF. CDR3 bases: TGTGCCAGCAGCTTACCCTCCCATTCTAGCGGGAGGGCCCACGAGCAGTACTTC. Together with reference TRBV11-2 and TRBJ2-7, the CDR3 gives the full variable domain: EAGVAQSPRYKIIEKRQSVAFWCNPISGHATLYWYQQILGQGPKLLIQFQNNGVVDDSQLPKDRFSAERLKGVDSTLKIQPAKLEDSAVYLCASSLPSHSSGRAHEQYFGPGTRLTVT.

V is TRBV2 and J is TRBJ1-1; no firm D call. Trimming removed 0 bases from V and 4 bases from J, with 12 bases in between. There are 15 residues in the CDR3. Germline V gene sequence: CDR1 SNHLY, CDR2 FYNNEI. Here the CDR3 DNA reads TGTGCCAGCAGTGAAGCGGGTGGAGGAGGCACTGAAGCTTTCTTT. Translating gives CASSEAGGGGTEAFF.

The rearrangement joins TRBV11-3 to TRBJ1-1; 7 bases agree with TRBD1. CDR3 length: 14 amino acids. With V trimmed by 5 bases and J by 7 bases, 10 bases remained unmatched. Germline V gives CDR1 SGHNT, CDR2 YENEEA. The CDR3, as DNA: TGTGCCAGCAGCCAGACAGGGAGGGACGGTGAAGCTTTCTTT. It yields the protein CASSQTGRDGEAFF.

Relative to its sample, this clone is medium-sized. This chain uses TRBV15 with TRBJ1-3; unclear D gene. Germline CDR1 reads LNHNV; CDR2 reads YYDKDF (reference sequence). CDR3 length: 16 amino acids. V gave up 0 bases and J gave up 3 bases, with 12 bases separating them. CDR3 amino acids: CATSRELTISGNTIYF. Written as DNA, the CDR3 is TGTGCCACCAGCAGAGAGTTGACCATAAGTGGAAACACCATATATTTT.

This clone has a handful of counts. The chain has TRBV5-1 and TRBJ2-7; perhaps D is TRBD1 or TRBD2 (5 bases each). Germline V gives CDR1 SGHRS, CDR2 YFSETQ. The V and J ends lost 4 bases and 6 bases respectively, with 14 bases between them. This CDR3 comprises 13 residues. CDR3 region: CASSAGAGGEQYF. The CDR3 region has the DNA TGCGCCAGCAGCGCCGGGGCCGGCGGCGAGCAGTACTTC.

The rearrangement links TRBV29-1 to TRBJ2-2; D not certain. CDR1 SQVTM and CDR2 ANQGSEA come from the germline V gene. The CDR3 runs 11 residues. V was trimmed by 4 bases and J by 6 bases, leaving 6 bases between them. The CDR3 nucleotides are TGCAGCGTTGCAGAGGCCGGGGAGCTGTTTTTT. Amino acids: CSVAEAGELFF.

This clone was recorded a few times. The gene calls are TRBV19 and TRBJ1-1; D perhaps matches TRBD1 (5 bases). The germline CDR1 and CDR2 sequences are LNHDA and SQIVND (reference sequence). V was pared by 3 bases and J by 1 base, with 18 bases between. This CDR3 has 17 amino acids. CDR3 amino acids: CASSIRPGLLSNTEAFF. The CDR3, as DNA: TGTGCCAGTAGTATTAGGCCAGGGTTACTTTCGAACACTGAAGCTTTCTTT.